These T cell receptor beta chains were read from a single sample in a study of read filtering for tumor transcriptome and immune sequencing. TCRdb itself ran the reads through MiXCR, one entry per CDR3 protein. Of about 86,000 distinct CDR3 sequences listed, roughly an eighth are singletons. The sample consisted of a population of CD138-negative cells sorted from bone marrow. These receptors all come from a donor at least 40 years old with multiple myeloma. Both conserved end residues are part of each CDR3. The D gene is left open where the match is weak. For some rows the clone size is stated as once, few or many, or as a class when expanded; others skip it.

J gene: TRBJ2-5; clone size: many; CDR3 length: 15; D gene: TRBD1; V gene: TRBV5-1; CDR3 DNA: TGCGCCAGCAGCTCAACCGGGACAGGGGAAGAGACCCAGTACTTC; CDR3 protein: CASSSTGTGEETQYF
J gene: TRBJ1-5; clone size: many; CDR3 length: 18; D gene: -; V gene: TRBV9; CDR3 DNA: TGTGCCAGCAGCGCCCGACTCCTTTCAGGGTGTAGCAATCAGCCCCAGCATTTT; CDR3 protein: CASSARLLSGCSNQPQHF
J gene: TRBJ1-5; clone size: -; CDR3 length: 17; D gene: -; V gene: TRBV5-5; CDR3 DNA: TGTGCCAGCAGCTGGACAGCTGGAGTGGGAGTTTATCAGCCCCAGCATTTT; CDR3 protein: CASSWTAGVGVYQPQHF
J gene: TRBJ2-5; clone size: many; CDR3 length: 14; D gene: -; V gene: TRBV5-1; CDR3 DNA: TGCGCCAGCAGCTTTACGGGTGGACAAGAGACCCAGTACTTC; CDR3 protein: CASSFTGGQETQYF
J gene: TRBJ2-5; clone size: many; CDR3 length: 15; D gene: -; V gene: TRBV5-1; CDR3 DNA: TGCGCCAGCAGCCCCATGGCCCACGGGGGAGAGACCCAGTACTTC; CDR3 protein: CASSPMAHGGETQYF
J gene: TRBJ2-1; clone size: many; CDR3 length: 14; D gene: TRBD2; V gene: TRBV3-1; CDR3 DNA: TGTGCCAGCAGTAGCACCGGGACTAGCGGGCAGCAGTTCTTC; CDR3 protein: CASSSTGTSGQQFF
J gene: TRBJ2-2; clone size: many; CDR3 length: 16; D gene: -; V gene: TRBV6-6; CDR3 DNA: TGTGCCAGCAGTTACGTTCCGAGGACAGCCACCGGGGAGCTGTTTTTT; CDR3 protein: CASSYVPRTATGELFF
J gene: TRBJ2-2; clone size: many; CDR3 length: 16; D gene: TRBD1; V gene: TRBV5-1; CDR3 DNA: TGCGCCAGCAGCACCGACAGGGTCCTCCGCACCGGGGAGCTGTTTTTT; CDR3 protein: CASSTDRVLRTGELFF
J gene: TRBJ2-5; clone size: many; CDR3 length: 14; D gene: TRBD1; V gene: TRBV19; CDR3 DNA: TGTGCCAGTAGTATAAGCGGGACAGGGGAGACCCAGTACTTC; CDR3 protein: CASSISGTGETQYF
J gene: TRBJ1-1; clone size: many; CDR3 length: 14; D gene: -; V gene: TRBV6-1; CDR3 DNA: TGTGCCAGCAGTGAGAGAGGACAGAACACTGAAGCTTTCTTT; CDR3 protein: CASSERGQNTEAFF
J gene: TRBJ2-1; clone size: -; CDR3 length: 14; D gene: TRBD2; V gene: TRBV20-1; CDR3 DNA: TGCAGTGCTGCCGGGACTAGAAGTGCGGCCGAGCAGTTCTTC; CDR3 protein: CSAAGTRSAAEQFF
J gene: TRBJ2-1; clone size: many; CDR3 length: 15; D gene: TRBD2; V gene: TRBV20-1; CDR3 DNA: TGCAGTGCTAGGGCCTCTAGCGGGAGGGCGCGGGAGCAGTTCTTC; CDR3 protein: CSARASSGRAREQFF
J gene: TRBJ2-2; clone size: many; CDR3 length: 16; D gene: TRBD2; V gene: TRBV20-1; CDR3 DNA: TGCAGTGCTAGAGTTGGGCCTAGCGGGAACACCGGGGAGCTGTTTTTT; CDR3 protein: CSARVGPSGNTGELFF
J gene: TRBJ2-2; clone size: -; CDR3 length: 18; D gene: TRBD2; V gene: TRBV11-2; CDR3 DNA: TGTGCCAGCAGCTTAGTTTTGTTTCTAGCGGGAGGCACCGGGGAGCTGTTTTTT; CDR3 protein: CASSLVLFLAGGTGELFF
J gene: TRBJ2-3; clone size: many; CDR3 length: 14; D gene: TRBD2; V gene: TRBV28; CDR3 DNA: TGTGCCAGCAGTTTAAACGGGAGGACAGATACGCAGTATTTT; CDR3 protein: CASSLNGRTDTQYF
J gene: TRBJ2-2; clone size: many; CDR3 length: 12; D gene: -; V gene: TRBV7-9; CDR3 DNA: TGTGCCACGACAGGTGACACCGGGGAGCTGTTTTTT; CDR3 protein: CATTGDTGELFF
J gene: TRBJ2-4; clone size: many; CDR3 length: 19; D gene: -; V gene: TRBV5-4; CDR3 DNA: TGTGCCAGCAGCTTAAGGTCGCGGGACAGTTCTCACGCCAAAAACATTCAGTACTTC; CDR3 protein: CASSLRSRDSSHAKNIQYF
J gene: TRBJ2-3; clone size: many; CDR3 length: 15; D gene: TRBD2; V gene: TRBV29-1; CDR3 DNA: TGCAGCGTTGACTCTGAAGCGGGAGGGACAGATACGCAGTATTTT; CDR3 protein: CSVDSEAGGTDTQYF
J gene: TRBJ2-7; clone size: many; CDR3 length: 18; D gene: TRBD2; V gene: TRBV7-3; CDR3 DNA: TGTGCCAGCAGCTTAGGGACTAGCGGGAGTTATGGTCGGTACGAGCAGTACTTC; CDR3 protein: CASSLGTSGSYGRYEQYF
J gene: TRBJ2-7; clone size: -; CDR3 length: 14; D gene: TRBD2; V gene: TRBV29-1; CDR3 DNA: TGCAGCGCTAATACTAGCGGGAGTAGCTACGAGCAGTACTTC; CDR3 protein: CSANTSGSSYEQYF
J gene: TRBJ2-7; clone size: many; CDR3 length: 15; D gene: -; V gene: TRBV7-3; CDR3 DNA: TGTGCCAGCAGCTTAGCGGCCGGGAATTCCCACGAGCAGTACTTC; CDR3 protein: CASSLAAGNSHEQYF
J gene: TRBJ2-5; clone size: many; CDR3 length: 14; D gene: -; V gene: TRBV5-1; CDR3 DNA: TGCGCCAGCAGCTCCCTAGCCTCCCAAGAGACCCAGTACTTC; CDR3 protein: CASSSLASQETQYF
J gene: TRBJ2-1; clone size: many; CDR3 length: 19; D gene: TRBD2; V gene: TRBV7-2; CDR3 DNA: TGTGCCAGCAGCTCCGGGACTAGTGGGGGTACTGGGGGGTACAATGAGCAGTTCTTC; CDR3 protein: CASSSGTSGGTGGYNEQFF
J gene: TRBJ1-1; clone size: many; CDR3 length: 13; D gene: -; V gene: TRBV20-1; CDR3 DNA: TGCAGTGCTGGGGCCGTAAGCCCCACTGAAGCTTTCTTT; CDR3 protein: CSAGAVSPTEAFF
J gene: TRBJ2-7; clone size: few; CDR3 length: 14; D gene: TRBD2; V gene: TRBV2; CDR3 DNA: TGTGCCAGCAGTGAAGGAGCGGGGTCCTACGTGCAGTACTTC; CDR3 protein: CASSEGAGSYVQYF
J gene: TRBJ1-2; clone size: few; CDR3 length: 13; D gene: -; V gene: TRBV27; CDR3 DNA: TGTGCCAGCAGTTTCTCAGCTGGGAATGGCTACACCTTC; CDR3 protein: CASSFSAGNGYTF
J gene: TRBJ2-2; clone size: many; CDR3 length: 15; D gene: -; V gene: TRBV7-2; CDR3 DNA: TGTGCCAGCAGCTTAAGAACAGGGTGGCCCGGGGAGCTGTTTTTT; CDR3 protein: CASSLRTGWPGELFF
J gene: TRBJ1-5; clone size: many; CDR3 length: 13; D gene: -; V gene: TRBV2; CDR3 DNA: TGTGCCAGCTCCTGGGGGGAAGGTCAGCCCCAGCATTTT; CDR3 protein: CASSWGEGQPQHF
J gene: TRBJ2-1; clone size: -; CDR3 length: 14; D gene: TRBD2; V gene: TRBV11-3; CDR3 DNA: TGCGCCAGCAGCTCAATGACTAGCGACAATGAGCAGTTCTTC; CDR3 protein: CASSSMTSDNEQFF
J gene: TRBJ1-4; clone size: many; CDR3 length: 14; D gene: -; V gene: TRBV2; CDR3 DNA: TGTGCCAGCAGTGAAATCTGGGGTCGAGAAAAACTGTTTTTT; CDR3 protein: CASSEIWGREKLFF
J gene: TRBJ1-1; clone size: many; CDR3 length: 16; D gene: TRBD1; V gene: TRBV4-1; CDR3 DNA: TGCGCCAGCAGCCGAGGCCCCGGGGACAGGAACACTGAAGCTTTCTTT; CDR3 protein: CASSRGPGDRNTEAFF
J gene: TRBJ1-1; clone size: many; CDR3 length: 15; D gene: TRBD1; V gene: TRBV5-1; CDR3 DNA: TGCGCCAGCAGCTTTACAGGGGGCATAAACACTGAAGCTTTCTTT; CDR3 protein: CASSFTGGINTEAFF
J gene: TRBJ2-1; clone size: many; CDR3 length: 13; D gene: TRBD1; V gene: TRBV9; CDR3 DNA: TGTGCCAGCAGCGAGGACAGGGGGCATGAGCAGTTCTTC; CDR3 protein: CASSEDRGHEQFF
J gene: TRBJ1-1; clone size: many; CDR3 length: 14; D gene: -; V gene: TRBV19; CDR3 DNA: TGTGCCAGTAGTATCGGGCAGCTGAACACTGAAGCTTTCTTT; CDR3 protein: CASSIGQLNTEAFF
J gene: TRBJ1-1; clone size: many; CDR3 length: 13; D gene: -; V gene: TRBV7-3; CDR3 DNA: TGTGCCAGCAGTCAAAGCAGGGACGGTGAAGCTTTCTTT; CDR3 protein: CASSQSRDGEAFF
J gene: TRBJ1-1; clone size: few; CDR3 length: 19; D gene: -; V gene: TRBV5-4; CDR3 DNA: TGTGCCAGCAGCTTGGACCCTTTCGACAGGACGAAGGAGAACACTGAAGCTTTCTTT; CDR3 protein: CASSLDPFDRTKENTEAFF
J gene: TRBJ2-7; clone size: few; CDR3 length: 11; D gene: -; V gene: TRBV20-1; CDR3 DNA: TGCAGTGCTAGCCTAGGGGACGAGCAGTACTTC; CDR3 protein: CSASLGDEQYF
J gene: TRBJ1-1; clone size: few; CDR3 length: 13; D gene: TRBD1; V gene: TRBV12-3/TRBV12-4; CDR3 DNA: TGTGCCAGCAGCAACAGGGGCAGCACTGAAGCTTTCTTT; CDR3 protein: CASSNRGSTEAFF
J gene: TRBJ2-1; clone size: many; CDR3 length: 12; D gene: -; V gene: TRBV6-2/TRBV6-3; CDR3 DNA: TGTGCCAGCGGCTTCTTTAACAATGAGCAGTTCTTC; CDR3 protein: CASGFFNNEQFF
J gene: TRBJ1-5; clone size: many; CDR3 length: 13; D gene: -; V gene: TRBV19; CDR3 DNA: TGTGCCAGTAGTATCGGACAGTATCAGCCCCAGCATTTT; CDR3 protein: CASSIGQYQPQHF
J gene: TRBJ2-7; clone size: -; CDR3 length: 17; D gene: -; V gene: TRBV10-3; CDR3 DNA: TGTGCCATCAGTGCGAGAGGGGGAGAAGGCAGCCCCTACGAGCAGTACTTC; CDR3 protein: CAISARGGEGSPYEQYF
J gene: TRBJ1-1; clone size: many; CDR3 length: 14; D gene: TRBD1; V gene: TRBV12-3/TRBV12-4; CDR3 DNA: TGTGCCAGCAGTCCCCAACAGGGGATCTCTGAAGCTTTCTTT; CDR3 protein: CASSPQQGISEAFF
J gene: TRBJ2-3; clone size: few; CDR3 length: 17; D gene: TRBD1; V gene: TRBV5-1; CDR3 DNA: TGCGCCAGCAGCTTAGGACAGGGGGCCGGAGGCACAGATACGCAGTATTTT; CDR3 protein: CASSLGQGAGGTDTQYF
J gene: TRBJ2-1; clone size: few; CDR3 length: 17; D gene: TRBD2; V gene: TRBV7-9; CDR3 DNA: TGTGCCAGCAGCTTAGTCGCTCTAGCGGGAGCCTACAATGAGCAGTTCTTC; CDR3 protein: CASSLVALAGAYNEQFF
J gene: TRBJ2-1; clone size: few; CDR3 length: 12; D gene: TRBD1; V gene: TRBV27; CDR3 DNA: TGTGCCAGCACCCAAGGACAGGTAGATCAGTTCTTC; CDR3 protein: CASTQGQVDQFF
J gene: TRBJ2-5; clone size: -; CDR3 length: 16; D gene: TRBD2; V gene: TRBV7-9; CDR3 DNA: TGTGCCAGCAGCCGAGGACTAGCGGGAGTGGAAGAGACCCAGTACTTC; CDR3 protein: CASSRGLAGVEETQYF
J gene: TRBJ2-2; clone size: many; CDR3 length: 15; D gene: -; V gene: TRBV6-1; CDR3 DNA: TGTGCCAGCAAGGGTTTAGGTCGAGGCACCGGGGAGCTGTTTTTT; CDR3 protein: CASKGLGRGTGELFF
J gene: TRBJ2-2; clone size: many; CDR3 length: 15; D gene: TRBD2; V gene: TRBV6-1; CDR3 DNA: TGTGCCAGTCGGACCGGGACTAGCGTGACCGGGGAGCTGTTTTTT; CDR3 protein: CASRTGTSVTGELFF
J gene: TRBJ2-7; clone size: few; CDR3 length: 12; D gene: TRBD1; V gene: TRBV29-1; CDR3 DNA: TGCAGCGTGACAGGGGACTCCTACGAGCAGTACTTC; CDR3 protein: CSVTGDSYEQYF
J gene: TRBJ2-2; clone size: few; CDR3 length: 14; D gene: TRBD1; V gene: TRBV11-2; CDR3 DNA: TGTGCCAGCAGCCGGGACAGGGGCACCGGGGAGCTGTTTTTT; CDR3 protein: CASSRDRGTGELFF
J gene: TRBJ2-2; clone size: many; CDR3 length: 13; D gene: -; V gene: TRBV7-2; CDR3 DNA: TGTGCCAGCAGCACGACGAACACCGGGGAGCTGTTTTTT; CDR3 protein: CASSTTNTGELFF
J gene: TRBJ2-3; clone size: many; CDR3 length: 18; D gene: TRBD2; V gene: TRBV5-1; CDR3 DNA: TGCGCCAGCAGCTTGGAGGGCGGGAGAAGACATGCCACAGATACGCAGTATTTT; CDR3 protein: CASSLEGGRRHATDTQYF
J gene: TRBJ1-4; clone size: many; CDR3 length: 14; D gene: -; V gene: TRBV30; CDR3 DNA: TGTGCCTGGAGACAGACGGGGGCCCAGGAAAAACTGTTTTTT; CDR3 protein: CAWRQTGAQEKLFF
J gene: TRBJ2-5; clone size: many; CDR3 length: 15; D gene: TRBD2; V gene: TRBV5-5; CDR3 DNA: TGTGCCAGCAGCTTTTTGTTGCAGCGGGGAGAGACCCAGTACTTC; CDR3 protein: CASSFLLQRGETQYF
J gene: TRBJ1-1; clone size: -; CDR3 length: 14; D gene: -; V gene: TRBV5-1; CDR3 DNA: TGCGCCAGCAGCTTCATCTCACAGAACACTGAAGTTTTCTTT; CDR3 protein: CASSFISQNTEVFF
J gene: TRBJ2-1; clone size: many; CDR3 length: 16; D gene: TRBD2; V gene: TRBV7-9; CDR3 DNA: TGTGCCAGCAGCTTAGGGGGACTAGCGGGAGACAATGAGCAGTTCTTC; CDR3 protein: CASSLGGLAGDNEQFF
J gene: TRBJ1-4; clone size: many; CDR3 length: 14; D gene: TRBD1; V gene: TRBV19; CDR3 DNA: TGTGCCAGTAGTGTCGGGACAGGGTTGGGAAAACTGTTTTTT; CDR3 protein: CASSVGTGLGKLFF
J gene: TRBJ2-1; clone size: many; CDR3 length: 12; D gene: -; V gene: TRBV28; CDR3 DNA: TGTGCCAGCCGCCTATGGGGCGATGAGCAGTTCTTC; CDR3 protein: CASRLWGDEQFF